This TCR beta chain originates from a study of CD8 T cells in ankylosing spondylitis. Overall study findings and caveats: Clones tied to disease were said to be significantly enriched in matched ankylosing spondylitis synovial fluid. Seemingly distinctive of ankylosing spondylitis blood was a TCR beta motif formed by eight highly homologous variants. Reactive arthritis synovial fluid and blood were previously reported to contain some motif variants. A CD8+ phenotype characterized the disease-linked clones, which were relatively rare in peripheral blood.

As for this clonotype: Its antigen remains unknown.

Each CDR3 protein is one row after TCRdb ran MiXCR on the 5' RACE reads. The data show 150,000 to 200,000 distinct CDR3 sequences, about 18% seen once. CDR1 and CDR2 from the germline V gene are MNHNS and SASEGT. The germline V and J ends were trimmed by 4 bases and 1 base, with 8 bases remaining between them. This CDR3 spans 14 amino acids. This rearrangement joins TRBV6-1 to TRBJ1-3; no clear D. This clonotype was sampled from a male donor with ankylosing spondylitis or in good health (not recorded which). Source material: blood, either unsorted or a sorted T cell fraction (not recorded which). This CDR3 is CASSGGESGNTIYF. The CDR3 DNA reads TGTGCCAGCAGTGGGGGAGAATCTGGAAACACCATATATTTT.